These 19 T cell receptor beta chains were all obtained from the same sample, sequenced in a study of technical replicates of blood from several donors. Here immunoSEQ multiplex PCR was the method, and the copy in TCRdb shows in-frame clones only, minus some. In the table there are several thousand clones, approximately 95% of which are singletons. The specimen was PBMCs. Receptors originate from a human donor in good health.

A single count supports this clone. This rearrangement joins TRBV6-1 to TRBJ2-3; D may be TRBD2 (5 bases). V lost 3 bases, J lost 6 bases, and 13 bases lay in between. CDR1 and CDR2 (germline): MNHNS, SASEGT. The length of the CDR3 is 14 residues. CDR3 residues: CASSEQPGWDTQYF. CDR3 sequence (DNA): TGTGCCAGCAGTGAGCAACCGGGGTGGGATACGCAGTATTTT.

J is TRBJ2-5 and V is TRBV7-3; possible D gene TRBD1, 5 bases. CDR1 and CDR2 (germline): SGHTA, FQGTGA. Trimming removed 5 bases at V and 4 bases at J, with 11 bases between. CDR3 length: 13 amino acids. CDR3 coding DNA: TGTGCCAGCAGCCCAGGGATCGGAGAGACCCAGTACTTC. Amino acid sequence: CASSPGIGETQYF.

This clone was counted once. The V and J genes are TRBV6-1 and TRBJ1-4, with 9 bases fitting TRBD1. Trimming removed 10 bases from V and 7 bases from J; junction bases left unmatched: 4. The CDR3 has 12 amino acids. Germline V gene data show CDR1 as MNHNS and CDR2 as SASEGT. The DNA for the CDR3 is TGTGCCACCCCGGACAGGGGTGAAAAACTGTTTTTT. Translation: CATPDRGEKLFF.

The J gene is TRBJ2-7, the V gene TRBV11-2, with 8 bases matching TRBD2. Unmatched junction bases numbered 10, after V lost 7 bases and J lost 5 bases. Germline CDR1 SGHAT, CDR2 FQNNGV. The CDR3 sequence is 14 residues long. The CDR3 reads CASTPWREDNEQYF. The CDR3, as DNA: TGTGCCAGCACCCCGTGGCGGGAGGACAACGAGCAGTACTTC.

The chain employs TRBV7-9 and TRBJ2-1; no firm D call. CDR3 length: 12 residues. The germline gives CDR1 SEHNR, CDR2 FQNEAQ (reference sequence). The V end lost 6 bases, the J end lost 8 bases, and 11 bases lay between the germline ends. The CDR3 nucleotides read TGTGCCAGCAGGAGAGGAAACGATGAGCAGTTCTTC. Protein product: CASRRGNDEQFF.

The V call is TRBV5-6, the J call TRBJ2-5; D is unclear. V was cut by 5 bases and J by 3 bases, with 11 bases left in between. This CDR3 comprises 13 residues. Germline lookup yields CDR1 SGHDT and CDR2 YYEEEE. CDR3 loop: CASRGYEEETQYF. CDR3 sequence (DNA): TGTGCCAGCAGGGGTTACGAGGAAGAGACCCAGTACTTC.

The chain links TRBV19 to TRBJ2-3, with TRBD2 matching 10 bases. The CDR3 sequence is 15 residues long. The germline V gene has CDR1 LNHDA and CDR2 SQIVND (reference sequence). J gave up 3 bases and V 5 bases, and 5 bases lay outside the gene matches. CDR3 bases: TGTGCCAGTAGTGGCCTAGCGGGAGTGACAGATACGCAGTATTTT. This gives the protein CASSGLAGVTDTQYF.

CDR3 bases: TGTGCCAGCAGCCTCGGGACAGCTCAAGAGACCCAGTACTTC. Its translation: CASSLGTAQETQYF. The chain is built from TRBV4-2 and TRBJ2-5, with TRBD1 identical over 7 bases. The V gene's germline CDR1 is LGHNA and CDR2 YNFKEQ. The CDR3 runs to 14 residues. V shed 4 bases and J 2 bases; nucleotides not matched to a gene: 4.

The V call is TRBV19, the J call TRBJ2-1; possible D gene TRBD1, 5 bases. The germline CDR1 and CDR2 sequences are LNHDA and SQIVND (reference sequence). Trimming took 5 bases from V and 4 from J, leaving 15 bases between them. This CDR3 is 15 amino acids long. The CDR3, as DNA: TGTGCCAGTAGTCGCGGCCAGGGCTATTACAATGAGCAGTTCTTC. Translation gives CASSRGQGYYNEQFF.

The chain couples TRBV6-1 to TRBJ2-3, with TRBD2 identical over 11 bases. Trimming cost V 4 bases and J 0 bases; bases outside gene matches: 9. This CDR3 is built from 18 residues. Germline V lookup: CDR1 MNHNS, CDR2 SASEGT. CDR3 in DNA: TGTGCCAGCAGTGGACCGGGACTAGCGGTCTCTAGCACAGATACGCAGTATTTT. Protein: CASSGPGLAVSSTDTQYF.

CDR3 amino acids: CASRTGTDTEAFF. Written as DNA, the CDR3 is TGTGCCAGCCGGACAGGGACGGACACTGAAGCTTTCTTT. J is TRBJ1-1 and V is TRBV13; 8 bases line up with TRBD1. The CDR3 covers 13 residues. Germline values: CDR1 PRHDT, CDR2 FYEKMQ (reference sequence). With V trimmed by 8 bases and J by 3 bases, 5 bases remained unmatched.

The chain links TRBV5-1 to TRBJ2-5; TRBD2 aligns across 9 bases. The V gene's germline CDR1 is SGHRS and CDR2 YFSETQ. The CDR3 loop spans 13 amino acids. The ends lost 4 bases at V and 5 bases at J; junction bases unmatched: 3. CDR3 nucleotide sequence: TGCGCCAGCAGCCTAGCGGGATACGAGACCCAGTACTTC. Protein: CASSLAGYETQYF.

CDR3 nucleotides: TGCGCCAGCAGCTTAATTGGCCTAGCGGGAGGCGGCAATGAGCAGTTCTTC. This translates into CASSLIGLAGGGNEQFF. The rearrangement uses TRBV5-1 and TRBJ2-1; 11 bases are a match to TRBD2. Germline CDR1 and CDR2: SGHRS and YFSETQ. This CDR3 contains 17 residues. V gave up 2 bases and J gave up 6 bases; unmatched junction bases: 10.

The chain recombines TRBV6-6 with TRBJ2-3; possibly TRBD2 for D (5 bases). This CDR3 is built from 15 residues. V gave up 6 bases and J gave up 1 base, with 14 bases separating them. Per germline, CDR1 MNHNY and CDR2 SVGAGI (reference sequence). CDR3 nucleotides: TGTGCCAGCAGCCACGGTGAGGGTGGCACAGATACGCAGTATTTT. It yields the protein CASSHGEGGTDTQYF.

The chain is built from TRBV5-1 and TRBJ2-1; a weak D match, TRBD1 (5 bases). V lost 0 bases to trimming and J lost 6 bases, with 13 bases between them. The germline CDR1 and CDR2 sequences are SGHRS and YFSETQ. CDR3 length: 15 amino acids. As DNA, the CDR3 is TGCGCCAGCAGCTTGGATTCGACAGACGGCAATGAGCAGTTCTTC. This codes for CASSLDSTDGNEQFF.

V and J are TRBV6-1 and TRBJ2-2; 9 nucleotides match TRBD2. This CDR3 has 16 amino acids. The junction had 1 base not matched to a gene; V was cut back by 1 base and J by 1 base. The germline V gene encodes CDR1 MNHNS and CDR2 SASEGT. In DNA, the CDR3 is TGTGCCAGCAGTGAAGTAGCGGGAGTGAACACCGGGGAGCTGTTTTTT. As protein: CASSEVAGVNTGELFF.

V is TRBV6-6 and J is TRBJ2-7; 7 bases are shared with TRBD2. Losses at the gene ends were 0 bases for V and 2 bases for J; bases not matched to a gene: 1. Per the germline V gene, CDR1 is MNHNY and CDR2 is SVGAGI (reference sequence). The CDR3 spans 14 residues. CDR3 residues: CASSYSTSAYEQYF. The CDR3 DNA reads TGTGCCAGCAGTTACTCTACTAGCGCCTACGAGCAGTACTTC.

The CDR3 protein is CASSFNSGLGETQYF. The CDR3, as DNA: TGTGCCAGCAGCTTCAACTCAGGGTTAGGAGAGACCCAGTACTTC. The chain carries TRBV7-9 and TRBJ2-5; tentative D call: TRBD1 (5 bases). V was shortened by 3 bases and J by 4 bases, with 15 bases between the two germline ends. Per germline, CDR1 SEHNR and CDR2 FQNEAQ (reference sequence). This CDR3 region has 15 residues.

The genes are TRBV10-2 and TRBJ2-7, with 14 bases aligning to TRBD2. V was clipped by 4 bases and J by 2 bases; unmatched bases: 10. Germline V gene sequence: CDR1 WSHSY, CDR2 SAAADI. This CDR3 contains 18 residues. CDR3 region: CASSGGGLAGEGTYEQYF. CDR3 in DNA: TGCGCCAGCAGTGGGGGGGGACTAGCGGGAGAGGGTACCTACGAGCAGTACTTC.